This is a list of T cell receptor beta chains from one sample in a study of T-cell memory formation after mild COVID-19. TCRdb re-derived calls from the 5' RACE reads in MiXCR, one entry per CDR3 protein. The table has approximately 60,000 distinct CDR3 sequences, 9.3% seen once. Material for sequencing was PBMCs or a T cell subset sorted from them (not recorded which). The receptors originated from a man aged 18 to 30 who had mild COVID-19 (a few samples of this study predate the infection). Cell type and time point are not known. Each CDR3 is given with its conserved first and last residue. The D gene is left open where the match is weak. Clone size is stated in some rows and not others, as once, few, many or a class when expanded.

clone_size	v_call	j_call	d_call	cdr3_nt	cdr3_aa
few	TRBV7-9	TRBJ1-1	-	TGTGCCAGCCGGGGGCGCGACACTGAAGCTTTCTTT	CASRGRDTEAFF
-	TRBV12-5	TRBJ2-5	TRBD1	TGTGCTAGTGGTTGGACAGGGGGCGCGGGAGAGACCCAGTACTTC	CASGWTGGAGETQYF
few	TRBV5-6	TRBJ1-1	-	-	CASSSSMNTEAFF
-	TRBV5-1	TRBJ2-7	-	TGCGCCAGCAGCAACGGGAAGCGCAGCTCCTACGAGCAGTACTTC	CASSNGKRSSYEQYF
few	TRBV20-1	TRBJ2-3	TRBD1	TGCAGTGCTCCTCTCAAGACAGGGACCACACAGGATACGCAGTATTTT	CSAPLKTGTTQDTQYF
few	TRBV10-3	TRBJ2-5	TRBD1	TGTGCCATCAACACCGGACAGGGTGATATGAAGACCCAGTACTTC	CAINTGQGDMKTQYF
-	TRBV7-9	TRBJ1-1	-	TGTGCCAGCAGCTTCGGGGACACATCGACTGAAGCTTTCTTT	CASSFGDTSTEAFF
few	TRBV12-3/TRBV12-4	TRBJ1-3	-	TGTGCCAGCAGTCCACAATCGAGCTCTGGAAACACCATATATTTT	CASSPQSSSGNTIYF
many	TRBV5-1	TRBJ2-1	-	TGCGCCAGCAGCTTGGGGGACCTCCACAATGAGCAGTTCTTC	CASSLGDLHNEQFF
many	TRBV12-3/TRBV12-4	TRBJ2-7	-	TGTGCCAGCAGCAGGGAGCGGAACTCCTACGAGCAGTACTTC	CASSRERNSYEQYF
-	TRBV3-1	TRBJ2-3	-	TGTGCCAGCAGCCAACAGGCCGGGTCCTTCACAGATACGCAGTATTTT	CASSQQAGSFTDTQYF
-	TRBV29-1	TRBJ1-3	-	TGCAGCGTCATTCCCGATATTGGAAACACCATATATTTT	CSVIPDIGNTIYF
-	TRBV5-1	TRBJ1-1	-	TGCGCCAGCAGCTCTAGGGGGAACACTGAAGCTTTCTTT	CASSSRGNTEAFF
-	TRBV7-2	TRBJ1-1	-	TGTGCCAGCAGCTTCGGGTCCCTGAACACTGAAGCTTTCTTT	CASSFGSLNTEAFF
-	TRBV15	TRBJ2-5	-	TGTGCCACCAGCAGAGATTACACCCAAGAGACCCAGTACTTC	CATSRDYTQETQYF
few	TRBV7-2	TRBJ2-3	TRBD2	TGTGCCAGCAGCTTACGGGGACCTAGCGGGGGCGCGAGAGATACGCAGTATTTT	CASSLRGPSGGARDTQYF
many	TRBV5-1	TRBJ1-2	-	TGCGCCAGCAGCTTGGATGGACAGTCCACCCTTCCCACCTTC	CASSLDGQSTLPTF
-	TRBV2	TRBJ1-5	TRBD1	TGTGCCAGCACTGAACAGGGGAAGACAAGCAATCAGCCCCAGCATTTT	CASTEQGKTSNQPQHF
medium-sized	TRBV5-1	TRBJ2-7	-	TGCGCCAGCAGCTTGGGGGACACAGGGAACGAGCAGTACTTC	CASSLGDTGNEQYF
many	TRBV12-3/TRBV12-4	TRBJ2-5	-	TGTGCCAGCAGTTTATCTAGTTCGAAGACCCAGTACTTC	CASSLSSSKTQYF
-	TRBV14	TRBJ2-5	TRBD2	TGTGCCAGCAGCCAAGGTTCCCTAGCGGTCCAAGAGACCCAGTACTTC	CASSQGSLAVQETQYF
few	TRBV7-9	TRBJ1-6	TRBD1	TGTGCCAGCCGGACAGGGCGGGGACCCCTCCACTTT	CASRTGRGPLHF
-	TRBV2	TRBJ2-2	-	TGTGCCAGCAGCGCCCGGTACACCGGGGAGCTGTTTTTT	CASSARYTGELFF
-	TRBV11-2	TRBJ1-4	-	TGTGCCAGCAGCCTACGGATCATGGGAGAAAAACTGTTTTTT	CASSLRIMGEKLFF
-	TRBV5-1	TRBJ1-4	-	TGCGCCAGCAGCTTGGGGGCGAACGATATTGAAAAACTGTTTTTT	CASSLGANDIEKLFF
few	TRBV18	TRBJ1-6	-	TGTGCCAGCTCACCGAACCTGATACAGGGTGGGGATTCACCCCTCCACTTT	CASSPNLIQGGDSPLHF
-	TRBV7-7	TRBJ2-7	TRBD1	TGTGCCAGCAGCTCCACGGACAGGGTACAGTACTTC	CASSSTDRVQYF
many	TRBV6-2/TRBV6-3	TRBJ2-7	-	TGTGCCAGCAGCACCGCCTACGAGCAGTACTTC	CASSTAYEQYF
many	TRBV4-1	TRBJ2-3	-	TGCGCCAGCAGCGGAGACGGGTTCAGAGAGGCAGATACGCAGTATTTT	CASSGDGFREADTQYF
-	TRBV6-5	TRBJ2-2	-	TGTGCCACCGAAGGACACGCGAACACCGGGGAGCTGTTTTTT	CATEGHANTGELFF
many	TRBV7-3	TRBJ2-6	-	TGTGCCAGCAGCCCTAGTCACTCTGGGGCCAACGTCCTGACTTTC	CASSPSHSGANVLTF
few	TRBV5-1	TRBJ2-6	-	TGCGCCAGCAGCTTGTCCTCAACGGTCGCTGGGGCCAACGTCCTGACTTTC	CASSLSSTVAGANVLTF
few	TRBV27	TRBJ2-2	-	TGTGCCAGCAGCACTAGGTGGGGCAGGAGGCGTGGGGAGCTGTTTTTT	CASSTRWGRRRGELFF
few	TRBV3-1	TRBJ1-1	-	TGTGCCAGCAGCCAAGGTCGGGCTCCGAACACTGAAGCTTTCTTT	CASSQGRAPNTEAFF
many	TRBV6-5	TRBJ2-1	TRBD1	TGTGCCAGCAGCAAGGGGACAGGGGGCCTCTACAATGAGCAGTTCTTC	CASSKGTGGLYNEQFF
few	TRBV7-9	TRBJ1-4	-	TGTGCCAGCAGCTCCAGGGGACCTAATGAAAAACTGTTTTTT	CASSSRGPNEKLFF
-	TRBV5-5	TRBJ2-1	TRBD1	TGTGCCAGCAGCATGTACAGGGGGACCTACAATGAGCAGTTCTTC	CASSMYRGTYNEQFF
few	TRBV5-1	TRBJ1-2	-	TGCGCCAGCAGCCAAGATTACCAAGCCATTTATGGCTACACCTTC	CASSQDYQAIYGYTF
few	TRBV5-1	TRBJ2-1	-	TGCGCCAGCAGCTTCGGGCAGGGTCTCTACAATGAGCAGTTCTTC	CASSFGQGLYNEQFF
many	TRBV7-2	TRBJ2-7	-	TGTGCCAGCAGCTTATCGTGGGGTTCCTACGAGCAGTACTTC	CASSLSWGSYEQYF
few	TRBV5-4	TRBJ2-5	-	TGTGCCAGCAGCTTCCTCGGACCACTAGGAGAGACCCAGTACTTC	CASSFLGPLGETQYF
few	TRBV7-2	TRBJ2-2	TRBD2	TGTGCCAGCTCCGGGACTAGTCTTTCCGGGGAGCTGTTTTTT	CASSGTSLSGELFF
-	TRBV4-3	TRBJ2-2	-	TGCGCCAGCAGCCGCCGACAGGTTACGAACACCGGGGAGCTGTTTTTT	CASSRRQVTNTGELFF
few	TRBV6-5	TRBJ1-1	-	TGTGCCAGCAGTTGGAGAGTGAACACTGAAGCTTTCTTT	CASSWRVNTEAFF
-	TRBV5-6	TRBJ2-7	-	TGTGCCAGCAGCTTGAGTGGTTTCGAGCAGTACTTC	CASSLSGFEQYF
few	TRBV7-6	TRBJ2-1	-	TGTGCCAGCAGTAAAACCCAGGGGTTTGGTGAGCAGTTCTTC	CASSKTQGFGEQFF
-	TRBV7-9	TRBJ1-2	-	TGTGCCAGCAGCTTAGGAGTTGCGTATGGCTACACCTTC	CASSLGVAYGYTF
-	TRBV6-2/TRBV6-3	TRBJ2-3	-	TGTTCCAGCAGTTATAGCTTCGACAGGCTCAGAGATACGCAGTATTTT	CSSSYSFDRLRDTQYF
-	TRBV7-2	TRBJ2-3	TRBD2	TGTGCCAGCAGCATAATTTTAGCGGGGGGGCGAGGAGATACGCAGTATTTT	CASSIILAGGRGDTQYF
-	TRBV4-3	TRBJ1-5	-	TGCGCCAGCAGCCAAGATTGGAATCAGCCCCAGCATTTT	CASSQDWNQPQHF
-	TRBV24-1	TRBJ2-2	TRBD2	TGTGCCACCAGTGCTAGCGGGCGCTCCGGGGAGCTGTTTTTT	CATSASGRSGELFF